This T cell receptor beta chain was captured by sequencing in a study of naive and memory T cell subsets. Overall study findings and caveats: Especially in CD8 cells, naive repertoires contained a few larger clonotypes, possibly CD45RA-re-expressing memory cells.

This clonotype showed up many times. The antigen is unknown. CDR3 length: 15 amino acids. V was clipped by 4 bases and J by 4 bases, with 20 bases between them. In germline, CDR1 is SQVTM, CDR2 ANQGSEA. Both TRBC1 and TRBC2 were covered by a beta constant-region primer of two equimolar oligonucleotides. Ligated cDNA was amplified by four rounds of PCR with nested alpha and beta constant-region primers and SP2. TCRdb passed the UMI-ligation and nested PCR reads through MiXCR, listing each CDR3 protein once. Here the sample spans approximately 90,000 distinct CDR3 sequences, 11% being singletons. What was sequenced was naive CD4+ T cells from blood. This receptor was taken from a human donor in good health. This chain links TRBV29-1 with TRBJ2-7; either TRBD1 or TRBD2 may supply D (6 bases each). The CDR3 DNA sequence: TGCAGCGTTGGTCCGGTGGGGGGCAATCTATACGAGCAGTACTTC. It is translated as CSVGPVGGNLYEQYF.